The present TCR beta chain was sequenced within a study of blood T cell repertoires in COVID-19. Participants had their cohort set by participant-reported clinical history. Some clones are missing from TCRdb's copy, which holds only in-frame ones; the method was immunoSEQ multiplex PCR. The table lists about 360,000 clones, 80% to 90% of them singletons, with 1% to 1.5% in the top ten. The V gene lost 6 bases and the J gene lost 5 bases, with 10 bases spanning the gap. Germline CDR1 KGHSH, CDR2 LQKENI. The CDR3 length is 12 residues. This sequence joins TRBV18 and TRBJ2-5; D not certain. This TCR was sampled from a man aged 25-45 years who had recovered from COVID-19. The specimen sequenced was PBMCs or T cells enriched from blood (not recorded which). CDR3 in amino acids: CASSRVRETQYF. For the CDR3, the DNA is TGTGCCAGCTCCCGCGTTCGGGAGACCCAGTACTTC. The full variable domain, in which reference TRBV18 and TRBJ2-5 provide the parts outside the CDR3, is NAGVMQNPRHLVRRRGQEARLRCSPMKGHSHVYWYRQLPEEGLKFMVYLQKENIIDESGMPKERFSAEFPKEGPSILRIQQVVRGDSAAYFCASSRVRETQYFGPGTRLLVL.